These 24 T cell receptor beta chains came from one sample sequenced in a study of technical replicates of blood from several donors. Profiled with immunoSEQ multiplex PCR; TCRdb holds only in-frame clones, not every one. The sample holds tens of thousands of clones, roughly 90% seen once. Sequenced material: PBMCs. The receptors were sampled from a human donor in good health. Some clones in this sample may be carry-over from other donors' samples.

V and J are TRBV5-6 and TRBJ1-6; 8 bases agree with TRBD1. The CDR3 totals 15 residues. V shed 4 bases and J 4 bases; nucleotides not matched to a gene: 4. CDR1 and CDR2 from the germline V gene are SGHDT and YYEEEE. CDR3 region: CASSRRTGYNSPLHF. The CDR3 nucleotides read TGTGCCAGCAGCAGGCGGACAGGGTATAATTCACCCCTCCACTTT.

The chain uses TRBV15 and TRBJ1-2, with no clear D. The CDR3 spans 13 residues. V lost 4 bases and J 4 bases, leaving 10 bases between the germline ends. The germline V gene has CDR1 LNHNV and CDR2 YYDKDF (reference sequence). As DNA, the CDR3 is TGTGCCACCAGCACCGAGGACTTCTATGGCTACACCTTC. The encoded protein is CATSTEDFYGYTF. The entire variable domain, with the rest obtained from reference TRBV15 and TRBJ1-2, is as follows: DAMVIQNPRYQVTQFGKPVTLSCSQTLNHNVMYWYQQKSSQAPKLLFHYYDKDFNNEADTPDNFQSRRPNTSFCFLDIRSPGLGDTAMYLCATSTEDFYGYTFGSGTRLTVV.

This rearrangement joins TRBV7-2 to TRBJ2-7; a possible D gene is TRBD1 (5 bases). Looked up from germline, CDR1 is SGHTA and CDR2 is FQGNSA. The CDR3 is made up of 14 amino acids. Trimming stripped 7 bases from V and 6 bases from J, with 19 bases between. CDR3 sequence reads: CASTTSRAAFEQYF. The CDR3 DNA reads as TGTGCCAGCACCACCTCCAGGGCGGCGTTCGAGCAGTACTTC.

The chain recombines TRBV6-4 with TRBJ2-4; 9 nucleotides align to TRBD1. This CDR3 region has 15 residues. CDR1 and CDR2 from the germline V gene are MRHNA and SNTAGT. V dropped 0 bases and J dropped 6; count of bases not matched to a gene: 3. CDR3 sequence (DNA): TGTGCCAGCAGTGACTCTGACAGGGGGTCAAACATTCAGTACTTC. Translated: CASSDSDRGSNIQYF.

V usage is TRBV9 and J usage is TRBJ2-5; TRBD2 matches at 11 bases. The CDR3 is 15 amino acids. V was pared by 2 bases and J by 5 bases, with 5 bases of the junction left unmatched. CDR1 is SGDLS, CDR2 YYNGEE, per germline. CDR3 sequence: CASSVSGGAWETQYF. CDR3 bases: TGTGCCAGCAGCGTTAGCGGGGGGGCTTGGGAGACCCAGTACTTC.

The CDR3, as DNA: TGTGCCAGCAGCTTGGTTAGGGGGCAGGCTTTCTTT. Its translation: CASSLVRGQAFF. J is TRBJ1-1 and V is TRBV5-8, with 7 positions matching TRBD1. This CDR3 has 12 residues. Germline CDR1 reads SGHTS; CDR2 reads YDEGEE. The trim removed 0 bases at V and 11 bases at J, leaving 4 bases unmatched.

The CDR3 nucleotides are TGTGCCAGCAGCCCGGGACAGGGTAGCTATGGCTACACCTTC. It translates to CASSPGQGSYGYTF. This sequence joins TRBV6-6 and TRBJ1-2, with 9 bases lining up with TRBD1. V lost 6 bases and J lost 4; bases outside the gene matches: 6. Germline lookup yields CDR1 MNHNY and CDR2 SVGAGI (reference sequence). This CDR3 is 14 amino acids long.

The CDR3: CASSKTLTANNEKLFF. The CDR3 coding sequence is TGCGCCAGCAGCAAGACCCTGACAGCTAATAATGAAAAACTGTTTTTT. This rearrangement joins TRBV5-1 to TRBJ1-4; the D gene is possibly TRBD1 (5 bases). Looked up from germline, CDR1 is SGHRS and CDR2 is YFSETQ. The CDR3 is made up of 16 amino acids. V lost 4 bases to trimming and J lost 4 bases, with 17 bases between them.

This sequence joins TRBV4-2 and TRBJ2-7, with 9 bases matching TRBD2. This CDR3 region has 17 residues. V was pared by 3 bases and J by 0 bases, with 9 bases of the junction left unmatched. Per germline, CDR1 LGHNA and CDR2 YNFKEQ. This CDR3 reads CASSHGPGLANSYEQYF. Here the CDR3 DNA reads TGTGCCAGCAGCCATGGACCGGGACTAGCAAACTCCTACGAGCAGTACTTC.

The count of this clone is one. V usage is TRBV2 and J usage is TRBJ2-1; tentatively, D is TRBD1 (6 bases). The germline V gene has CDR1 SNHLY and CDR2 FYNNEI. The CDR3 runs to 14 residues. Trimming pared 2 bases from V and 2 bases from J, leaving 7 bases between. The CDR3 loop reads CASSETGTYNEQFF. The CDR3 coding sequence is TGTGCCAGCAGTGAAACAGGGACCTACAATGAGCAGTTCTTC.

V usage is TRBV30 and J usage is TRBJ2-7, with D possibly TRBD2 on 6 matching bases. CDR3 length equals 13 residues. Trimming took off 3 bases at V and 2 bases at J, with 11 bases between the two ends. Germline values: CDR1 GTSNPN, CDR2 SVGIG (reference sequence). In DNA form, the CDR3 reads TGTGCCTGGAGCGTTGGGGGGACCTACGAGCAGTACTTC. It translates to CAWSVGGTYEQYF. The full variable domain, in which reference TRBV30 and TRBJ2-7 provide the parts outside the CDR3, is SQTIHQWPATLVQPVGSPLSLECTVEGTSNPNLYWYRQAAGRGLQLLFYSVGIGQISSEVPQNLSASRPQDRQFILSSKKLLLSDSGFYLCAWSVGGTYEQYFGPGTRLTVT.

The rearrangement links TRBV19 to TRBJ1-1, with 7 bases identical to TRBD1. V shed 10 bases, J shed 0 bases, and the junction held 5 bases outside the gene matches. Per germline, CDR1 LNHDA and CDR2 SQIVND (reference sequence). This CDR3 is built from 13 residues. CDR3 nucleotides: TGTGCCACTCGGGACAGACTGAACACTGAAGCTTTCTTT. Encoded protein: CATRDRLNTEAFF. Full variable domain (outside the CDR3, taken from reference TRBV19 and TRBJ1-1): DGGITQSPKYLFRKEGQNVTLSCEQNLNHDAMYWYRQDPGQGLRLIYYSQIVNDFQKGDIAEGYSVSREKKESFPLTVTSAQKNPTAFYLCATRDRLNTEAFFGQGTRLTVV.

The gene calls are TRBV7-6 and TRBJ2-7; D remains ambiguous. V was shortened by 1 base and J by 4 bases, with 11 bases between the two germline ends. This CDR3 has 14 residues. Germline V gene lookup returns CDR1 SGHVS and CDR2 FNYEAQ. CDR3 bases: TGTGCCAGCAGCTTAGGAGGTAGTAGGTACGAGCAGTACTTC. As protein: CASSLGGSRYEQYF.

A few counts support this clone. J is TRBJ2-7 and V is TRBV11-2; a weak D match, TRBD1 (6 bases). Trimming left V 0 bases short and J 2 bases short, with 17 bases between. CDR3 length equals 17 residues. In germline, CDR1 is SGHAT, CDR2 FQNNGV. The CDR3 nucleotides read TGTGCCAGCAGCTTAGATCTTTCGTCAGGGGCTGCCTACGAGCAGTACTTC. It is translated as CASSLDLSSGAAYEQYF.

The chain carries TRBV27 and TRBJ1-5, with D tentatively TRBD1 (5 bases). CDR3 length: 13 residues. The V end lost 2 bases, the J end lost 5 bases, and 7 bases lay between the germline ends. Germline CDR1 MNHEY, CDR2 SMNVEV (reference sequence). The CDR3 sequence: CASSLGAYQPQHF. CDR3 DNA sequence: TGTGCCAGCAGTTTAGGGGCCTATCAGCCCCAGCATTTT.

The gene calls are TRBV13 and TRBJ2-3; no firm D call. V lost 5 bases, J lost 5 bases, and 20 bases lay in between. Germline CDR1 reads PRHDT; CDR2 reads FYEKMQ (reference sequence). The length of the CDR3 is 16 residues. The CDR3 loop reads CASSPSDTAKGDTQYF. The CDR3, as DNA: TGTGCCAGCAGCCCATCAGACACCGCGAAAGGAGATACGCAGTATTTT.

The chain is built from TRBV19 and TRBJ1-3, with D unclear. With 10 bases removed from V and 2 bases from J, the gap between germline ends came to 18 bases. Germline values: CDR1 LNHDA, CDR2 SQIVND (reference sequence). The CDR3 runs 15 residues. CDR3 in amino acids: CATLSSRATGNTIYF. The CDR3, as DNA: TGTGCCACCTTATCGTCAAGAGCGACTGGAAACACCATATATTTT.

This chain connects TRBV27 to TRBJ2-5; the D is unclear. The CDR3 is 15 residues long. Germline CDR1 is MNHEY and CDR2 is SMNVEV (reference sequence). Trimming stripped 3 bases from V and 4 bases from J, with 15 bases between. CDR3 region: CASSFGSGTSETQYF. For the CDR3, the DNA is TGTGCCAGCAGTTTCGGCTCAGGCACCTCAGAGACCCAGTACTTC.

V and J are TRBV9 and TRBJ1-5, with D unclear. CDR1 is SGDLS and CDR2 is YYNGEE in the germline V gene. Deletions cut 5 bases from V and 0 bases from J, with 15 bases between. The CDR3 consists of 16 residues. CDR3 in DNA: TGTGCCAGCAGGAGCAGGCAATTCATTAGCAATCAGCCCCAGCATTTT. As protein: CASRSRQFISNQPQHF. The full variable domain, rest sourced from reference TRBV9 and TRBJ1-5, is DSGVTQTPKHLITATGQRVTLRCSPRSGDLSVYWYQQSLDQGLQFLIQYYNGEERAKGNILERFSAQQFPDLHSELNLSSLELGDSALYFCASRSRQFISNQPQHFGDGTRLSIL.

This clone showed up just once. The rearrangement uses TRBV7-3 and TRBJ2-2; 8 bases line up with TRBD1. Germline CDR1 is SGHTA and CDR2 is FQGTGA. CDR3 length: 15 residues. V lost 4 bases, J lost 3 bases, and 4 bases stayed unmatched. The CDR3 region has the DNA TGTGCCAGCAGCTCAGGACAGGGTTACACCGGGGAGCTGTTTTTT. It codes for CASSSGQGYTGELFF.

The chain employs TRBV2 and TRBJ1-4, with unresolved D. Deletions cut 3 bases from V and 6 bases from J, with 11 bases between. Per germline, CDR1 SNHLY and CDR2 FYNNEI. The CDR3 runs to 14 residues. The CDR3 DNA reads TGTGCCAGCAGTGACAGCAGGCAGGATGAAAAACTGTTTTTT. This encodes CASSDSRQDEKLFF.

Remarks on this clone: Other DNA variants within this sample encode the same CDR3. The chain links TRBV5-1 to TRBJ2-1, with 7 bases aligning to TRBD2. The CDR3 is 14 residues long. CDR1 SGHRS and CDR2 YFSETQ come from the germline V gene. V dropped 4 bases and J dropped 4; count of bases not matched to a gene: 5. This CDR3 is CASSASGGYNEQFF. Here the CDR3 DNA reads TGCGCCAGCAGCGCCTCCGGGGGGTACAATGAGCAGTTCTTC.

The chain's CDR3 is CASSVQGVGYEQYF. CDR3 nucleotides: TGTGCCAGCAGCGTACAAGGGGTCGGCTACGAGCAGTACTTC. The genes are TRBV2 and TRBJ2-7; D might be TRBD1 (5 bases). The V end was cut by 6 bases, the J end by 3 bases, with 15 bases between. In germline, CDR1 is SNHLY, CDR2 FYNNEI. The CDR3 is made up of 14 amino acids. Supplemented by reference TRBV2 and TRBJ2-7, the full variable domain reads EPEVTQTPSHQVTQMGQEVILRCVPISNHLYFYWYRQILGQKVEFLVSFYNNEISEKSEIFDDQFSVERPDGSNFTLKIRSTKLEDSAMYFCASSVQGVGYEQYFGPGTRLTVT.

J is TRBJ1-4 and V is TRBV2, with 9 positions matching TRBD1. CDR3 length: 14 residues. V lost 4 bases to trimming and J lost 7 bases; unmatched junction nucleotides: 4. Germline V gives CDR1 SNHLY, CDR2 FYNNEI. The CDR3 region is CASSAGQGREKLFF. The DNA for the CDR3 is TGTGCCAGCAGTGCGGGACAGGGCCGTGAAAAACTGTTTTTT.